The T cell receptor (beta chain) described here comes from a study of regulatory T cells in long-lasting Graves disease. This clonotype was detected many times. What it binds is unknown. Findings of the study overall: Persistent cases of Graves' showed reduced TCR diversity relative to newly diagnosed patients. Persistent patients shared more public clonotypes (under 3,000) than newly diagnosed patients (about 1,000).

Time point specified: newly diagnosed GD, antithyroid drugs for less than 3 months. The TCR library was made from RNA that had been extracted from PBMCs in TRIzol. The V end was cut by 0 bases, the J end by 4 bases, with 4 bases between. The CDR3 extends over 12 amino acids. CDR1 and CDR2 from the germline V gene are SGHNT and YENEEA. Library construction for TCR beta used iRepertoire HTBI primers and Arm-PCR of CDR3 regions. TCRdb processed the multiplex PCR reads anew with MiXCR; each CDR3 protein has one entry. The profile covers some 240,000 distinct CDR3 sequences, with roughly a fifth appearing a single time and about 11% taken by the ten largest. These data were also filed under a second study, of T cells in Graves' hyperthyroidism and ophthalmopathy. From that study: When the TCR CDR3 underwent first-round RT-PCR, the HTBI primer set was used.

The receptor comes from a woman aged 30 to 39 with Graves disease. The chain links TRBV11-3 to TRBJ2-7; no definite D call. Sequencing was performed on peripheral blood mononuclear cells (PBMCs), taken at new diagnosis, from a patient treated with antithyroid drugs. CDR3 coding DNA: TGTGCCAGCAGCTTAGACGGGTACGAGCAGTACTTC. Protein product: CASSLDGYEQYF.